Here is one TCR beta chain with its context. Its antigen remains unidentified. This sample was included in a study of shared clonotypes between healthy human individuals. Under the authors' procedure: ImmunoSEQ output held junction-only sequences without quality scores, so filtering differed. The assay was immunoSEQ multiplex PCR, and TCRdb's table has in-frame clones only and misses some. V and J calls and clone size are those listed in that table; D and trimming were worked out from the DNA. The sample consists of over a million clones, approximately 98.5% of them appearing once. Study-level points and caveats: Clonotype sharing among donors was thought likely to change with sequencing depth. Clonotypes not shared had lower generation probabilities than those common to all four donors.

This CDR3 has 15 amino acids. V was pared by 3 bases and J by 4 bases, with 13 bases between. Germline V gene data show CDR1 as MDHEN and CDR2 as SYDVKM. V gene TRBV28 combines with J gene TRBJ2-1; no reliable D call. This TCR was sampled from a man aged 25-45 years in good health. Sequencing input: naive CD4+ T cells sorted from blood. Subset given: CD45RA+ positively selected. In DNA form, the CDR3 reads TGTGCCAGCAGTTTGCCGGACCCTTCTTACAATGAGCAGTTCTTC. This codes for CASSLPDPSYNEQFF.